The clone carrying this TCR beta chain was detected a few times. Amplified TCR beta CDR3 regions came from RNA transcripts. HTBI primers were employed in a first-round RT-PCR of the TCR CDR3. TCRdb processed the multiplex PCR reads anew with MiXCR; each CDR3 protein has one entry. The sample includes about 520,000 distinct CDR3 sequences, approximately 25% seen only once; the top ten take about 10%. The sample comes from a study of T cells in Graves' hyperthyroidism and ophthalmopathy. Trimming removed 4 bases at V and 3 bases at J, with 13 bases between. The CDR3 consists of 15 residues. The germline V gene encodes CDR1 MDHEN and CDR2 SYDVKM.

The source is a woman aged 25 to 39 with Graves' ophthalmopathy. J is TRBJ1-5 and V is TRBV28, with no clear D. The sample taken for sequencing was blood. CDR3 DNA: TGTGCCAGCAGTTCCACCCGCAGCTTCAATCAGCCCCAGCATTTT. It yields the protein CASSSTRSFNQPQHF.